This T cell receptor (beta chain) was obtained from a study of technical replicates of blood from a few donors. Assay: immunoSEQ multiplex PCR; the TCRdb copy retains only in-frame clones and omits some. The sample holds around 61,000 clones, around 85% seen once. The receptor comes from a human donor in good health. Some clones in this sample may be carry-over from other donors' samples. The source material was PBMCs.

The CDR3 protein is CASHGSMNTEAFF. The CDR3 DNA reads TGTGCGAGTCACGGTTCAATGAACACTGAAGCTTTCTTT. The chain is built from TRBV6-1 and TRBJ1-1; D gene uncertain. Germline V gene lookup returns CDR1 MNHNS and CDR2 SASEGT. The CDR3 has 13 residues.